This TCR beta chain was sequenced in a study of T cells in Graves' hyperthyroidism and ophthalmopathy. Study-level information: Peripheral blood was drawn at first diagnosis, prior to all treatment.

The V end was cut by 0 bases, the J end by 3 bases, with 11 bases between. The germline CDR1 and CDR2 sequences are LGHNA and YSLEER. The CDR3 runs to 15 residues. The source material, RNA transcripts, was used to amplify TCR beta CDR3 regions. The HTBI set primed first-round TCR CDR3 RT-PCR. TCRdb re-derived calls from the multiplex PCR reads in MiXCR, one entry per CDR3 protein. The table has fewer than 700,000 distinct CDR3 sequences, about 16% seen once. Those with hyperthyroidism were 18 to 65 years old, newly diagnosed, and ill for under 2 months. Lactation, pregnancy, other autoimmune disease or uncontrolled infection led to exclusion of patients. This clonotype was seen a handful of times.

The source material was blood. The rearrangement links TRBV4-3 to TRBJ1-1; unclear D gene. This clonotype was sampled from a woman in her twenties or thirties with Graves' hyperthyroidism. The CDR3 coding sequence is TGCGCCAGCAGCCAAGATATCTTGGGGTACACTGAAGCTTTCTTT. Its translation: CASSQDILGYTEAFF.